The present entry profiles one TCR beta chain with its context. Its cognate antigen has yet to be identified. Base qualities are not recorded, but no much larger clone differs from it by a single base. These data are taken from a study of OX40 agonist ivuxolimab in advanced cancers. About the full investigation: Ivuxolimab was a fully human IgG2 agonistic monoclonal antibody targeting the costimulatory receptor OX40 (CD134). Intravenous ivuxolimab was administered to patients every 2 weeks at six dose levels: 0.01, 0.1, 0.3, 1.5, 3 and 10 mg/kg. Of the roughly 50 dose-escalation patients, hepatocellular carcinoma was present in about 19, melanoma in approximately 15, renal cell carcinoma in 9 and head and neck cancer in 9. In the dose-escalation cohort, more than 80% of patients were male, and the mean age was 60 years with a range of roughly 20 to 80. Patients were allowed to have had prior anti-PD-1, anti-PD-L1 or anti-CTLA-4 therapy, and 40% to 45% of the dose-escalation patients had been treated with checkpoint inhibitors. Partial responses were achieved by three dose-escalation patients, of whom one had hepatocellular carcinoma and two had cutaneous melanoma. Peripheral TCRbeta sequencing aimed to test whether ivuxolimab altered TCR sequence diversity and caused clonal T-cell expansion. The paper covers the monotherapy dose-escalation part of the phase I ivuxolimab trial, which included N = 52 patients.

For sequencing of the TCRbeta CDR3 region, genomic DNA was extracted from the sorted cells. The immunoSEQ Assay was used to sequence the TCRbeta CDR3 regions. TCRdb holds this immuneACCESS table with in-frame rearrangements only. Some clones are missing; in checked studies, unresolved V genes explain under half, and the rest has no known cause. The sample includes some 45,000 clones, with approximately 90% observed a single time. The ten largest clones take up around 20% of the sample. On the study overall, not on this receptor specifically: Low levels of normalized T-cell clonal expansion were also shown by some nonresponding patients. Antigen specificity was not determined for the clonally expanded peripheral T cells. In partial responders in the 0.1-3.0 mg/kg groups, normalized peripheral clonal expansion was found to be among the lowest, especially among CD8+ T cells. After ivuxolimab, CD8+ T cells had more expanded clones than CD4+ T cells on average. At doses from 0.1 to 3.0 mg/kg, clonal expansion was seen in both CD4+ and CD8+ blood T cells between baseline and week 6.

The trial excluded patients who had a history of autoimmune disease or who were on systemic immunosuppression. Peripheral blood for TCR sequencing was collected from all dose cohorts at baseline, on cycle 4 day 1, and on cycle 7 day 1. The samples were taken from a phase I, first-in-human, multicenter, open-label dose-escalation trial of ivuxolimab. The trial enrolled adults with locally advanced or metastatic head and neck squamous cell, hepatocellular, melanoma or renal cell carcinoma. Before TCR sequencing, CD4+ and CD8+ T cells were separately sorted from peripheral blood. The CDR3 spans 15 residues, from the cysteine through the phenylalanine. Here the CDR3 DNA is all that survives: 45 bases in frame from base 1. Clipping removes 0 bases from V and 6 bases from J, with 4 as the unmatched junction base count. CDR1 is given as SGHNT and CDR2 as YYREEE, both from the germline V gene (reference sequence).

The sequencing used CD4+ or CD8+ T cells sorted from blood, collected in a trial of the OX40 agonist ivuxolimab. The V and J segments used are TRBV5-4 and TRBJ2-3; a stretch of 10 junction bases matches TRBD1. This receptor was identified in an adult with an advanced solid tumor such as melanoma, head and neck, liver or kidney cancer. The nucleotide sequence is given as TGTGCCAGCAGCTTGGTGGGACAGGGGCCCGATACGCAGTATTTT. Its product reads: CASSLVGQGPDTQYF.